This T cell receptor beta chain comes out of a study of Tregs in tolerant kidney transplant recipients. Germline lookup yields CDR1 SGHNT and CDR2 YENEEA. Unmatched junction bases numbered 3, after V lost 3 bases and J lost 5 bases. This CDR3 contains 14 residues. Some clones are missing from TCRdb's copy, which holds only in-frame ones; the method was immunoSEQ multiplex PCR. This table has roughly 52,000 clones, about nine tenths appearing once. The nonmyeloablative bone marrow transplants came from related graft donors, with transient mixed chimerism. This receptor was taken from a human patient who received a combined kidney and bone marrow transplant. Some T cells may be supplied by the graft donor. The V gene is TRBV11-3, the J gene TRBJ2-1; 8 bases fit TRBD1. Sequenced material: CD8+ T cells from blood (PBMCs), taken 24 months after the transplant. CDR3 nucleotide sequence: TGTGCCAGCAGCTTCAGGGGGCCAGACAATGAGCAGTTCTTC. Its protein is CASSFRGPDNEQFF.